A single sample gave rise to the 25 T cell receptor beta chains below, sequenced in a study of Graves' ophthalmopathy and Graves' hyperthyroidism (dated by TCRdb to 2016 to 2019). Sequenced using an Illumina HiSeq 2000. For repertoire sequencing, the TCR beta CDR3 regions were amplified from RNA transcripts. The first round was an RT-PCR using HTBI primers with the Qiagen OneStep RT-PCR kit, and this first round was followed by a second-round multiplex PCR, then size selection and purification. TCRdb took the public reads, trimmed them with fastp at Q25, ran MiXCR for clone calling and kept in-frame beta chains. Identical CDR3 protein sequences are pooled into one entry, listed with their most common genes and DNA. The sample profile shows about 210,000 distinct CDR3 sequences; just under 30% of them were found once. The ten largest clonotypes hold 9.1% of the sample. Sequencing used peripheral blood. These receptors all come from a man aged 45-65 years with Graves' ophthalmopathy. Donor details come from another sample of the same person, matched by shared clones.

Comments on this clonotype: At one end the junction does not follow the germline gene, possibly because of a read error. The chain joins TRBV28 to TRBJ2-7; TRBD1 aligns across 9 bases. Per germline, CDR1 MDHEN and CDR2 SYDVKM. CDR3 length: 13 amino acids. CDR3 amino acids: CASRPGTGQPFRF. Here the CDR3 DNA reads TGTGCCAGCAGACCCGGGACAGGGCAACCCTTTCGCTTC. The full variable domain, in which reference TRBV28 and TRBJ2-7 provide the parts outside the CDR3, is DVKVTQSSRYLVKRTGEKVFLECVQDMDHENMFWYRQDPGLGLRLIYFSYDVKMKEKGDIPEGYSVSREKKERFSLILESASTNQTSMYLCASRPGTGQPFRFGPGTRLTVT.

This clonotype was picked up many times. The chain links TRBV29-1 to TRBJ2-7; the match to TRBD1 covers 11 bases. This CDR3 spans 15 amino acids. V lost 6 bases and J lost 6; bases outside the gene matches: 13. Germline V lookup: CDR1 SQVTM, CDR2 ANQGSEA. CDR3 bases: TGCAGCGTGCCGGGGACAGGGGGGTCCTTTGCCGAGCAGTACTTC. Translating it yields CSVPGTGGSFAEQYF.

This chain uses TRBV27 with TRBJ1-2; TRBD1 agrees at 8 bases. CDR1 and CDR2 (germline): MNHEY, SMNVEV (reference sequence). V shed 5 bases and J 5 bases; nucleotides not matched to a gene: 13. The CDR3 contains 16 residues. The DNA for the CDR3 is TGTGCCAGCAGTGTACACGGGACAGGAAGGGAGTATGGCTACACCTTC. Translation: CASSVHGTGREYGYTF.

This clonotype was recorded at least ten times. The chain joins TRBV6-5 to TRBJ2-7; D could derive from TRBD1 or TRBD2 (7 bases each). V gave up 5 bases and J gave up 1 base, with 15 bases separating them. CDR1 MNHEY and CDR2 SVGAGI come from the germline V gene. The CDR3 length is 15 residues. This chain's CDR3 is CASSPFRGGSYEQYF. Here the CDR3 DNA reads TGTGCCAGCAGTCCGTTCAGGGGGGGGTCCTACGAGCAGTACTTC.

This clonotype came up many times. The chain joins TRBV19 to TRBJ1-2; D perhaps matches TRBD1 (6 bases). This CDR3 is built from 16 residues. The V end was cut by 6 bases, the J end by 3 bases, with 20 bases between. In germline, CDR1 is LNHDA, CDR2 SQIVND (reference sequence). The CDR3 is CASSPNPQGGYYGYTF. The CDR3 coding sequence is TGTGCCAGTAGCCCCAACCCACAGGGAGGATACTATGGCTACACCTTC.

The CDR3 reads CASSPPGYQPQHF. The CDR3 DNA follows: TGTGCCAGCAGTCCCCCGGGGTACCAGCCCCAGCATTTT. The genes are TRBV28 and TRBJ1-5, with D hard to call. Germline assignment: CDR1 MDHEN and CDR2 SYDVKM. This CDR3 has 13 amino acids. V was pared by 5 bases and J by 7 bases, with 12 bases between.

This clonotype was observed at least ten times. The J gene is TRBJ2-5, the V gene TRBV4-3; D might be TRBD2 (6 bases). The CDR3 extends over 15 amino acids. The ends were cut back, 0 bases at V and 2 bases at J, with 10 bases in the middle. Germline CDR1 LGHNA, CDR2 YSLEER. This chain's CDR3 is CASSQEWRGQETQYF. The CDR3 nucleotides are TGCGCCAGCAGCCAAGAATGGAGGGGACAAGAGACCCAGTACTTC.

This clonotype was seen at least ten times. V is TRBV12-3 or TRBV12-4 and J is TRBJ2-5, with D perhaps TRBD1 or TRBD2 (5 bases each). The CDR3 is made up of 14 amino acids. V was clipped by 3 bases and J by 6 bases, with 14 bases between them. The CDR3 nucleotides read TGTGCCAGCAGTTTCAGGGAGACGGCGCAGACCCAGTACTTC. This sequence encodes CASSFRETAQTQYF.

Many counts were recorded for this clonotype. The chain carries TRBV30 and TRBJ2-7; perhaps TRBD2 as D (5 bases). Germline CDR1 and CDR2: GTSNPN and SVGIG (reference sequence). The CDR3 runs to 12 residues. CDR3 nucleotide sequence: TGTGCTTACGGAACGGGGTTCTACGAGCAGTACTTC. Its translation: CAYGTGFYEQYF.

This clonotype appeared many times. The CDR3 region has the DNA TGTGCCAGCAGTTTAAGGGGAGCGCAGCCCCAGCATTTT. It is translated as CASSLRGAQPQHF. This chain uses TRBV12-3 or TRBV12-4 with TRBJ1-5; D perhaps matches TRBD1 (5 bases). Trimming removed 2 bases at V and 7 bases at J, with 9 bases between. This CDR3 is built from 13 residues.

Notes on this clonotype: No conserved phenylalanine or tryptophan ends this CDR3, so it is likely a read error. It is unclear where the CDR3 begins or ends on the DNA, so no DNA is shown, and the CDR3 is as TCRdb lists it. The chain is built from TRBV7-8 and TRBJ1-3. Looked up from germline, CDR1 is SGHVS and CDR2 is FQNEAQ. Inclusive of both ends, the CDR3 amounts to 11 amino acids. The CDR3 protein is CASSLVGRESV.

This clonotype was detected ten times or more. The genes are TRBV20-1 and TRBJ2-7; 11 bases are a match to TRBD2. Germline assignment: CDR1 DFQATT and CDR2 SNEGSKA (reference sequence). The ends lost 0 bases at V and 4 bases at J; junction bases unmatched: 14. This CDR3 is 18 amino acids long. This chain's CDR3 is CSARDSGGEGLAAYEQYF. The CDR3 coding sequence is TGCAGTGCTAGAGACTCGGGGGGGGAGGGACTAGCGGCTTACGAGCAGTACTTC.

The chain employs TRBV4-1 and TRBJ2-5; 12 nucleotides agree with TRBD1. J gave up 5 bases and V 4 bases, and 5 bases lay outside the gene matches. Per the germline V gene, CDR1 is MGHRA and CDR2 is YSYEKL. The length of the CDR3 is 15 residues. CDR3 region: CASSLWGQGAETQYF. The CDR3 bases are TGCGCCAGCAGCCTCTGGGGACAGGGGGCTGAGACCCAGTACTTC.

This clonotype has at least ten counts. The rearrangement joins TRBV29-1 to TRBJ1-5, with D possibly TRBD1 on 6 matching bases. The CDR3 is made up of 13 amino acids. V dropped 4 bases and J dropped 5 bases, with 12 bases sitting between them. CDR1 and CDR2 (germline): SQVTM, ANQGSEA. The CDR3 region is CSVGGATDQPQHF. Written as DNA, the CDR3 is TGCAGCGTTGGGGGGGCCACTGATCAGCCCCAGCATTTT.

This clonotype showed up many times. This sequence joins TRBV29-1 and TRBJ2-7; D might be TRBD2 (6 bases). The germline V gene has CDR1 SQVTM and CDR2 ANQGSEA. With 4 bases removed from V and 3 bases from J, the gap between germline ends came to 19 bases. The CDR3 totals 15 residues. The CDR3 nucleotides are TGCAGCGTTGGAGGATCGGGGGTTCGTGGCTACGAGCAGTACTTC. Residues: CSVGGSGVRGYEQYF.

The chain combines TRBV5-6 with TRBJ1-1; no clear D. V lost 5 bases, J lost 0 bases, and 11 bases lay in between. The germline V gene encodes CDR1 SGHDT and CDR2 YYEEEE. This CDR3 spans 14 amino acids. The CDR3 is CASRRTSMNTEAFF. The DNA for the CDR3 is TGTGCCAGCAGACGGACGTCTATGAACACTGAAGCTTTCTTT.

The genes are TRBV18 and TRBJ2-2; 8 positions agree with TRBD1. Germline V gene lookup returns CDR1 KGHSH and CDR2 LQKENI. The CDR3 totals 17 residues. V dropped 0 bases and J dropped 3; count of bases not matched to a gene: 6. CDR3: CASSPPDRGFDTGELFF. The CDR3 DNA reads TGTGCCAGCTCACCACCCGACAGGGGATTTGACACCGGGGAGCTGTTTTTT.

This clonotype was observed at least ten times. The chain links TRBV20-1 to TRBJ2-7, with 9 nucleotides matching TRBD2. The CDR3 sequence is 15 residues long. V lost 0 bases to trimming and J lost 3 bases; unmatched junction nucleotides: 6. CDR1 and CDR2 (germline): DFQATT, SNEGSKA (reference sequence). The DNA of the CDR3 is TGCAGTGCTAGAGAACCAGCGGGAGGATTCTACGAGCAGTACTTC. Residues: CSAREPAGGFYEQYF.

This rearrangement joins TRBV28 to TRBJ2-7; 11 bases are shared with TRBD2. In germline, CDR1 is MDHEN, CDR2 SYDVKM. The CDR3 spans 15 residues. J lost 2 bases, V lost 7 bases, and 7 bases had no gene match. CDR3 residues: CASKDTSGSTYEQYF. CDR3 coding DNA: TGTGCCAGCAAAGATACTAGCGGGAGTACCTACGAGCAGTACTTC.

This clonotype has a count of ten or more. The V call is TRBV7-9, the J call TRBJ2-5; weak D call: TRBD2 (6 bases). From germline, CDR1 is SEHNR and CDR2 FQNEAQ (reference sequence). The CDR3 is 16 residues long. The ends were cut back, 6 bases at V and 1 base at J, with 18 bases in the middle. The DNA for the CDR3 is TGTGCCAGCAGTCCCCGGAGCGGGCGGGCCCAAGAGACCCAGTACTTC. Amino acid sequence: CASSPRSGRAQETQYF.

This clonotype was detected many times. V gene TRBV5-1 combines with J gene TRBJ2-7; D not certain. The CDR3 has 13 residues. Trimming stripped 1 base from V and 5 bases from J, with 10 bases between. Germline assignment: CDR1 SGHRS and CDR2 YFSETQ. The CDR3 protein is CASSLRVGNEQYF. CDR3 DNA sequence: TGCGCCAGCAGCTTGCGGGTGGGAAACGAGCAGTACTTC.

The chain uses TRBV12-3 or TRBV12-4 and TRBJ1-2; the match to TRBD1 covers 8 bases. The CDR3 covers 13 residues. Germline trimming cut 7 bases from V and 8 bases from J; bases unmatched to any gene: 9. CDR3 bases: TGTGCCAGCACCACGGGACAGGTTGCCGGCTACACCTTC. Translating gives CASTTGQVAGYTF.

This clonotype was recorded at least ten times. The chain has TRBV28 and TRBJ2-7; 9 bases line up with TRBD1. After removal of 9 bases from V and 1 base from J, the junction contained 7 bases not matched to a gene. Germline V CDR1 and CDR2: MDHEN, SYDVKM. The CDR3 length is 14 residues. CDR3: CASRPGTGSYEQYF. The CDR3 nucleotides are TGTGCCAGTAGGCCGGGGACAGGGTCCTACGAGCAGTACTTC. The full variable domain, rest sourced from reference TRBV28 and TRBJ2-7, is DVKVTQSSRYLVKRTGEKVFLECVQDMDHENMFWYRQDPGLGLRLIYFSYDVKMKEKGDIPEGYSVSREKKERFSLILESASTNQTSMYLCASRPGTGSYEQYFGPGTRLTVT.

This clonotype was recorded once. The chain links TRBV29-1 to TRBJ1-1, with a possible D match to TRBD1 (6 bases). V lost 7 bases and J 8 bases, leaving 17 bases between the germline ends. CDR3 length: 12 amino acids. Germline lookup yields CDR1 SQVTM and CDR2 ANQGSEA. The CDR3 region has the DNA TGCAGCGCCTCTTTCGGGACAACAGAAGCTTTCTTT. This encodes CSASFGTTEAFF.

The CDR3 DNA sequence: TGTGCCAGCAGTCCCCACACAGTTAACTATGGCTACACCTTC. Its protein product is CASSPHTVNYGYTF. V and J are TRBV28 and TRBJ1-2; no clear D. With 5 bases removed from V and 1 base from J, the gap between germline ends came to 11 bases. Germline V gives CDR1 MDHEN, CDR2 SYDVKM. The length of the CDR3 is 14 residues.